The text below deals with one T cell receptor (beta chain). What it binds is not known. Amplification used 60 Vbeta primers and 13 Jbeta primers. Sequenced by immunoSEQ multiplex PCR; TCRdb stores in-frame clones only, minus some. The table gives 150,000 or so clones; the top ten clones make up 1.5% to 2% of it. This sample is drawn from a study of cytomegalovirus exposure and HLA in healthy donors. General observations from the study: TRBV6-2, TRBV6-3 and some other V segments were unresolvable in 87-base-pair reads. Immune exposure information comprised only CMV serostatus. It emerged from a later analysis that several of the most significant clusters appeared to be linked to common viral pathogens.

The CDR3 contains 14 residues. Germline values: CDR1 GTSNPN, CDR2 SVGIG (reference sequence). Trimming removed 7 bases from V and 1 base from J; junction bases left unmatched: 5. The chain joins TRBV30 to TRBJ2-2, with 8 bases identical to TRBD1. This TCR came from a woman aged 45 to 65 in good health and CMV-seronegative. Specimen: PBMCs. The CDR3 reads CAYRGTGNTGELFF. The DNA of the CDR3 is TGTGCCTACCGGGGGACAGGGAACACCGGGGAGCTGTTTTTT. Full variable domain (outside the CDR3, taken from reference TRBV30 and TRBJ2-2): SQTIHQWPATLVQPVGSPLSLECTVEGTSNPNLYWYRQAAGRGLQLLFYSVGIGQISSEVPQNLSASRPQDRQFILSSKKLLLSDSGFYLCAYRGTGNTGELFFGEGSRLTVL.